The clone carrying this T cell receptor (beta chain) occurred many times. Antigen unknown. No cell fractionation was done, so the repertoire covers all unsorted peripheral blood T cells. Peripheral blood, roughly 2.3 ml, was drawn for RNA extraction. Alpha and beta constant-region primers primed reverse transcription of approximately 0.55 ug RNA. Using multiplexing indices, alpha and beta chain libraries were generated apart by chain-specific third strand synthesis. TCRdb re-analysed the 5' RACE reads in MiXCR, keeping a single row per CDR3 protein. The sample consists of 18,000 or so distinct CDR3 sequences, more than 9% of them appearing once. The source of the sample is a study of HIV-infected patients and healthy controls. Findings and limits, study-wide: CDR3 sharing between individuals was lower in HIV-infected patients than in healthy controls. Significantly higher mean Gini indices appeared in HIV-infected repertoires, possibly reflecting oligoclonality. Slight age and sex differences between study cohorts did not explain the diversity differences.

Sequencing was performed on blood. This TCR was recovered from an adult in good health.

The CDR3 protein is CSAKGGRDFGGNYGYTF. The DNA of the CDR3 is TGCAGTGCTAAGGGGGGTAGGGATTTCGGGGGTAACTATGGCTACACCTTC. The V call is TRBV20-1, the J call TRBJ1-2; D may be TRBD1 (6 bases). Germline V lookup: CDR1 DFQATT, CDR2 SNEGSKA (reference sequence). Trimming cost V 4 bases and J 1 base, with 22 bases left between them. This CDR3 has 17 amino acids.